The 20 T cell receptor beta chains listed next were all sequenced from one sample in a study of T-cell memory formation after mild COVID-19. TCRdb used MiXCR to reprocess the 5' RACE reads, holding one entry per CDR3 protein. Of just under 550,000 distinct CDR3 sequences in the sample, roughly 21% are singletons; the top ten hold 12%. What was sequenced was PBMCs or a T cell subset sorted from them (not recorded which). These receptors were collected from an adult woman who had mild COVID-19 (a few samples of this study predate the infection). Cell type and time point are not known.

There are a few counts of this clonotype. V and J are TRBV7-6 and TRBJ2-3; 10 nucleotides line up with TRBD2. J lost 3 bases, V lost 3 bases, and 9 bases had no gene match. The CDR3 is made up of 17 amino acids. Germline lookup yields CDR1 SGHVS and CDR2 FNYEAQ. In DNA, the CDR3 is TGTGCCAGCAGCTTTGGTACTAGCGGGGCAGGGACAGATACGCAGTATTTT. This sequence encodes CASSFGTSGAGTDTQYF.

In its sample, this clonotype was seen a few times. The rearrangement links TRBV5-1 to TRBJ1-2, with D maybe TRBD1 (5 bases). CDR3 length equals 14 residues. Trimming removed 4 bases at V and 2 bases at J, with 12 bases between. Germline CDR1 SGHRS, CDR2 YFSETQ. The CDR3 protein is CASSPQAGNYGYTF. As DNA, the CDR3 is TGCGCCAGCAGCCCACAGGCCGGGAACTATGGCTACACCTTC.

A few counts support this clonotype. The chain recombines TRBV14 with TRBJ2-4, with D maybe TRBD1 (5 bases). The V and J ends lost 3 bases and 0 bases respectively, with 9 bases between them. Germline assignment: CDR1 SGHDN and CDR2 FVKESK. The CDR3 is 15 amino acids. The CDR3 loop reads CASSHRTLAKNIQYF. The CDR3 bases are TGTGCCAGCAGCCACAGGACATTAGCCAAAAACATTCAGTACTTC.

This clonotype appeared once. The chain uses TRBV19 and TRBJ1-1, with D possibly TRBD1 on 5 matching bases. The CDR3 has 11 amino acids. Germline CDR1 is LNHDA and CDR2 is SQIVND (reference sequence). V lost 7 bases, J lost 11 bases, and 14 bases lay in between. CDR3 nucleotides: TGTGCCAGTAAAAGGGACTCCTGGGCTTTCTTT. Encoded protein: CASKRDSWAFF.

This clonotype came up once. The chain recombines TRBV7-8 with TRBJ2-5; 11 bases match TRBD1. The junction had 7 bases not matched to a gene; V was cut back by 5 bases and J by 5 bases. The CDR3 loop spans 15 amino acids. CDR1 and CDR2 (germline): SGHVS, FQNEAQ. CDR3 nucleotides: TGTGCCAGCAGCACCGGACAGGGGGCTATTGAGACCCAGTACTTC. Translating gives CASSTGQGAIETQYF.

This chain joins TRBV20-1 and TRBJ1-2, with TRBD1 identical over 7 bases. V lost 1 base and J lost 5; bases outside the gene matches: 7. Per germline, CDR1 DFQATT and CDR2 SNEGSKA (reference sequence). The CDR3 runs to 14 residues. The CDR3 coding sequence is TGCAGTGCTAGAGGGGAAGGGACAGTTTATGGCTACACCTTC. Translating gives CSARGEGTVYGYTF.

The chain couples TRBV6-1 to TRBJ1-4; 7 bases map to TRBD1. The V gene end was trimmed by 4 bases and the J gene end by 8 bases; junction bases not matched to a gene: 10. The germline V gene encodes CDR1 MNHNS and CDR2 SASEGT. The CDR3 is 15 residues long. The chain's CDR3 is CASSVGQGRGEKLFF. CDR3 nucleotide sequence: TGTGCCAGCAGTGTAGGACAAGGCAGGGGGGAAAAACTGTTTTTT.

The chain employs TRBV13 and TRBJ2-5, with D possibly matching TRBD1 (6 bases). The V end lost 1 base, the J end lost 4 bases, and 16 bases lay between the germline ends. This CDR3 has 16 amino acids. Looked up from germline, CDR1 is PRHDT and CDR2 is FYEKMQ (reference sequence). CDR3 residues: CASSLDHRAEGETQYF. The CDR3 DNA reads as TGTGCCAGCAGCTTAGATCACAGGGCGGAAGGAGAGACCCAGTACTTC.

This clonotype occurred a few times. The chain carries TRBV4-3 and TRBJ1-5, with D unclear. V was cut by 5 bases and J by 0 bases, with 11 bases left in between. Per germline, CDR1 LGHNA and CDR2 YSLEER. The CDR3 has 15 residues. CDR3 DNA sequence: TGCGCCAGCAGCGCAGGAAAATATAGCAATCAGCCCCAGCATTTT. It codes for CASSAGKYSNQPQHF.

This clonotype was observed at least ten times. The chain couples TRBV6-2 or TRBV6-3 to TRBJ2-2, with TRBD2 matching 13 bases. V shed 5 bases and J 8 bases; nucleotides not matched to a gene: 11. Germline V lookup: CDR1 MNHEY, CDR2 SVGEGT. The CDR3 runs to 17 residues. The CDR3 coding sequence is TGTGCCAGCAGTACCCGACTAGCGGGGGGCGGTCCGGGGGAGCTGTTTTTT. Protein product: CASSTRLAGGGPGELFF.

The V call is TRBV7-3, the J call TRBJ2-3; no firm D call. CDR1 is SGHTA, CDR2 FQGTGA, per germline. This CDR3 contains 15 residues. The V end lost 5 bases, the J end lost 1 base, and 13 bases lay between the germline ends. The CDR3 sequence: CASSPMGSGTDTQYF. The CDR3 DNA is TGTGCCAGCAGCCCGATGGGGTCAGGCACAGATACGCAGTATTTT.

This rearrangement joins TRBV7-9 to TRBJ2-7; D unresolved. This CDR3 has 13 amino acids. The V gene lost 4 bases and the J gene lost 3 bases, with 10 bases spanning the gap. Germline loops: CDR1 SEHNR, CDR2 FQNEAQ (reference sequence). CDR3 sequence reads: CASSSLLGYEQYF. The CDR3 nucleotides read TGTGCCAGCAGCTCACTCTTGGGCTACGAGCAGTACTTC. Based on the CDR3 plus reference TRBV7-9 and TRBJ2-7, the full variable domain is DTGVSQNPRHKITKRGQNVTFRCDPISEHNRLYWYRQTLGQGPEFLTYFQNEAQLEKSRLLSDRFSAERPKGSFSTLEIQRTEQGDSAMYLCASSSLLGYEQYFGPGTRLTVT.

The chain links TRBV5-1 to TRBJ1-1, with 8 positions matching TRBD1. Germline V gene data show CDR1 as SGHRS and CDR2 as YFSETQ. This CDR3 has 16 amino acids. The junction had 12 bases not matched to a gene; V was cut back by 5 bases and J by 3 bases. CDR3 amino acids: CASRPGGTGRDTEAFF. The CDR3 region has the DNA TGCGCCAGCAGGCCGGGAGGGACAGGTCGGGACACTGAAGCTTTCTTT.

The chain links TRBV24-1 to TRBJ2-5, with D possibly matching TRBD1 (6 bases). Germline loops: CDR1 KGHDR, CDR2 SFDVKD. This CDR3 region has 14 residues. V gave up 3 bases and J gave up 2 bases, with 9 bases separating them. The DNA for the CDR3 is TGTGCCACCAGTGATAGGACAGTACAAGAGACCCAGTACTTC. Encoded protein: CATSDRTVQETQYF.

This clonotype was counted ten times or more. The chain recombines TRBV5-1 with TRBJ1-6, with TRBD1 matching 9 bases. V gave up 7 bases and J gave up 6 bases; unmatched junction bases: 2. The germline V gene has CDR1 SGHRS and CDR2 YFSETQ. The CDR3 sequence is 13 residues long. DNA for the CDR3: TGCGCCAGCCGGGACAGGGTTAATTCACCCCTCCACTTT. Encoded protein: CASRDRVNSPLHF.

This clonotype has just a few counts. The chain has TRBV12-3 or TRBV12-4 and TRBJ2-1; maybe TRBD2 (6 bases). V lost 8 bases to trimming and J lost 3 bases, with 20 bases between them. CDR3 length equals 16 residues. The CDR3 DNA sequence: TGTGCCAGCTGCTCGGGACTTCGATTTATCTACAATGAGCAGTTCTTC. Its protein is CASCSGLRFIYNEQFF.

This clonotype has ten or more counts. V and J are TRBV3-1 and TRBJ2-1; 7 bases match TRBD2. The V gene's germline CDR1 is LGHDT and CDR2 YNNKEL (reference sequence). The V and J ends lost 1 base and 5 bases, in that order; junction bases with no gene match: 14. This CDR3 has 18 amino acids. The CDR3 DNA follows: TGTGCCAGCAGCCAAGTGAGAACTTGGGCGGGAGATGACAATGAGCAGTTCTTC. Translating gives CASSQVRTWAGDDNEQFF.

In this sample, this clonotype turned up a few times. CDR3 nucleotides: TGCAGCGTTGAAACCGGGAGGTCTGCCTACAATGAGCAGTTCTTC. It encodes CSVETGRSAYNEQFF. The chain combines TRBV29-1 with TRBJ2-1; 7 bases are a match to TRBD2. The CDR3 totals 15 residues. The trim removed 2 bases at V and 2 bases at J, leaving 6 bases unmatched. Germline V CDR1 and CDR2: SQVTM, ANQGSEA.

This clonotype occurred a few times. The gene calls are TRBV14 and TRBJ2-7; D is possibly TRBD1 (5 bases). The CDR3 is 11 amino acids. Germline assignment: CDR1 SGHDN and CDR2 FVKESK. The V end was cut by 1 base, the J end by 9 bases, with 7 bases between. CDR3: CASSQVDRQYF. The DNA of the CDR3 is TGTGCCAGCAGCCAAGTAGACAGGCAGTACTTC.

A few counts support this clonotype. The chain employs TRBV12-3 or TRBV12-4 and TRBJ2-1; the match to TRBD2 covers 12 bases. This CDR3 has 14 amino acids. After removal of 5 bases from V and 9 bases from J, the junction contained 5 bases not matched to a gene. The CDR3 loop reads CASSQLAGGSEQFF. The CDR3 DNA is TGTGCCAGCAGTCAACTAGCGGGAGGCAGTGAGCAGTTCTTC.